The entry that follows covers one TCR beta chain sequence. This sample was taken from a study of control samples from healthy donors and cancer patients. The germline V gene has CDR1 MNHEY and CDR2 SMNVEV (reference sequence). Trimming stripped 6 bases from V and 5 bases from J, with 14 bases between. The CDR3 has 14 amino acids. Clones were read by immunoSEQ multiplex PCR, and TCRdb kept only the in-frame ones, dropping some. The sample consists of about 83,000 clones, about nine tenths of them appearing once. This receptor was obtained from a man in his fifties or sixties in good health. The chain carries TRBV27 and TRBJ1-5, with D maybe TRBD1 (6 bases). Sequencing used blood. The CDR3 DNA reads TGTGCCAGCAGCACGGGGGGGGCATATCAGCCCCAGCATTTT. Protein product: CASSTGGAYQPQHF.